A selection of T cell receptor beta chains follows, all from one sample in a study of monozygotic twins with cystic fibrosis. Libraries were prepared by immunoSEQ multiplex PCR; TCRdb keeps only in-frame clonotypes and omits some of them. This table has roughly 35,000 clones, under 90% appearing once. Sequenced material: blood. The receptors shown here come from a girl aged 2 to 9 with cystic fibrosis. Both conserved end residues are part of each CDR3. D genes are given only for firm matches. Only part of the rows carry a size: once, few, many, or a class if the clone is expanded.

v_call,j_call,d_call,clone_size,cdr3_length,cdr3_aa,cdr3_nt
TRBV5-1,TRBJ1-1,-,-,14,CASSLDGGNTEAFF,TGCGCCAGCAGCTTGGACGGAGGGAACACTGAAGCTTTCTTT
TRBV10-3,TRBJ2-1,TRBD2,-,15,CAISEWLAGSDEQFF,TGTGCCATCAGTGAGTGGCTAGCGGGGTCGGATGAGCAGTTCTTC
TRBV18,TRBJ1-3,-,-,15,CASSPQTVSGNTIYF,TGTGCCAGCTCACCACAGACAGTCTCTGGAAACACCATATATTTT
TRBV19,TRBJ2-7,TRBD1,-,15,CASSIPGGASYEQYF,TGTGCCAGTAGTATACCAGGGGGCGCTTCCTACGAGCAGTACTTC
TRBV19,TRBJ1-5,-,-,10,CASSNQPQHF,TGTGCCAGTAGTAATCAGCCCCAGCATTTT
TRBV10-3,TRBJ2-7,TRBD1,-,15,CAISEWGTGSYEQYF,TGTGCCATCAGTGAGTGGGGGACAGGGTCCTACGAGCAGTACTTC
TRBV29-1,TRBJ2-3,TRBD2,-,14,CSVEVREGTDTQYF,TGCAGCGTTGAGGTCAGGGAGGGGACAGATACGCAGTATTTT
TRBV21-1,TRBJ1-1,-,few,15,CASSKALVGQAEAFF,TGTGCCAGCAGCAAAGCCCTTGTGGGACAGGCTGAAGCTTTCTTT
TRBV7-8,TRBJ1-5,-,few,14,CASSRQVVWQPQHF,TGTGCCAGCAGCCGGCAGGTCGTTTGGCAGCCCCAGCATTTT
TRBV9,TRBJ1-5,-,few,15,CASSGDGNSNQPQHF,TGTGCCAGCAGCGGTGACGGAAATAGCAATCAGCCCCAGCATTTT
TRBV25-1,TRBJ2-7,-,-,13,CASSEFSQDEQYF,TGTGCCAGCAGTGAATTCAGTCAGGACGAGCAGTACTTC
TRBV19,TRBJ2-7,TRBD1,once,16,CASSEYVRTGVYEQYF,TGTGCCAGTTCCGAGTACGTACGGACAGGGGTCTACGAGCAGTACTTC
TRBV5-4,TRBJ1-2,TRBD1,-,13,CASSSTGVDGYTF,TGTGCCAGCAGCTCGACAGGGGTTGATGGCTACACCTTC
TRBV2,TRBJ1-2,TRBD1,-,15,CATTGQGLSNYGYTF,TGTGCCACTACCGGACAGGGTCTCTCTAACTATGGCTACACCTTC
TRBV4-2,TRBJ2-2,TRBD2,-,18,CASSQDFTSGGATGELFF,TGTGCCAGCAGCCAAGATTTTACTAGCGGGGGGGCAACCGGGGAGCTGTTTTTT
TRBV30,TRBJ1-1,-,-,13,CAWSVPWGTEAFF,TGTGCCTGGAGTGTACCTTGGGGAACTGAAGCTTTCTTT
TRBV9,TRBJ1-4,-,-,14,CASSVDSLNEKLFF,TGTGCCAGCAGCGTAGACAGTTTGAATGAAAAACTGTTTTTT
TRBV5-4,TRBJ1-2,-,once,14,CASSSVGTLYGYTF,TGTGCCAGCAGCTCCGTGGGGACCCTCTATGGCTACACCTTC
TRBV30,TRBJ1-5,TRBD1,-,13,CAWAGTGGQPQHF,TGTGCCTGGGCCGGGACAGGGGGTCAGCCCCAGCATTTT
TRBV4-2,TRBJ1-6,-,-,17,CASSPPLGGANNSPLHF,TGTGCCAGCAGCCCCCCGTTGGGGGGGGCAAATAATTCACCCCTCCACTTT
TRBV11-2,TRBJ2-7,-,-,14,CASRPGRHDYEQYF,TGTGCCAGCAGACCGGGACGACACGACTACGAGCAGTACTTC
TRBV2,TRBJ1-5,-,-,13,CATNYRTNQPQHF,TGTGCCACCAACTACAGGACCAATCAGCCCCAGCATTTT
TRBV6-5,TRBJ1-2,TRBD1,-,14,CASGQGAPDYGYTF,TGTGCCAGCGGACAGGGGGCGCCGGACTATGGCTACACCTTC
TRBV5-1,TRBJ1-1,-,-,16,CASSFGPGDMNTEAFF,TGCGCCAGCAGCTTTGGTCCAGGGGACATGAACACTGAAGCTTTCTTT
TRBV9,TRBJ2-1,-,-,14,CASSAPPGHHEQFF,TGTGCCAGCAGCGCCCCTCCGGGACACCATGAGCAGTTCTTC
TRBV2,TRBJ1-5,TRBD1,-,14,CASSPGTGYQPQHF,TGTGCCAGCAGTCCTGGGACAGGCTATCAGCCCCAGCATTTT
TRBV5-1,TRBJ1-6,-,-,13,CASSLDSNSPLHF,TGCGCCAGCAGCTTGGACAGCAATTCACCCCTCCACTTT
TRBV4-1,TRBJ1-5,-,-,14,CASSQDQGTGPQHF,TGCGCCAGCAGCCAAGATCAGGGGACGGGGCCCCAGCATTTT
TRBV20-1,TRBJ1-4,-,-,11,CSVPRGEKLFF,TGCAGTGTTCCCAGGGGAGAAAAACTGTTTTTT
TRBV7-3,TRBJ2-3,-,few,13,CASSTQPTDTQYF,TGTGCCAGTTCTACCCAGCCCACAGATACGCAGTATTTT
TRBV6-6,TRBJ1-2,-,-,13,CASSYWGVRGYTF,TGTGCCAGCAGTTACTGGGGGGTTCGTGGCTACACCTTC
TRBV11-2,TRBJ2-5,TRBD1,-,16,CASSHRQGPLEETQYF,TGTGCCAGCAGTCATCGACAGGGCCCCCTGGAAGAGACCCAGTACTTC
TRBV9,TRBJ1-2,TRBD1,-,14,CASSDRGRNYGYTF,TGTGCCAGCAGTGACAGGGGGAGGAACTATGGCTACACCTTC
TRBV7-2,TRBJ2-7,-,-,13,CASSFFRINEQYF,TGTGCCAGCAGCTTCTTTAGAATCAACGAGCAGTACTTC
TRBV2,TRBJ2-1,-,once,14,CASSRLVEGNEQFF,TGTGCCAGCAGTCGACTAGTAGAGGGCAATGAGCAGTTCTTC
TRBV5-1,TRBJ2-3,TRBD2,-,16,CASSFGLAGSTDTQYF,TGCGCCAGCAGCTTCGGGCTAGCGGGGAGCACAGATACGCAGTATTTT
TRBV2,TRBJ2-7,TRBD1,few,15,CASSVGGTGVPEQYF,TGTGCCAGCAGTGTTGGAGGGACAGGGGTCCCCGAGCAGTACTTC